The 29 T cell receptor beta chains below come from one sample, sequenced in a study of tumor-infiltrating lymphocytes in primary liver carcinoma. A constant-region primer primed TCR beta cDNA synthesis from 450 to 550 ng of total RNA. Libraries covering TCR beta were generated through three nested multiplex PCR rounds (using a slightly modified ARM-PCR). Two initial PCR rounds of ten to eleven cycles each paired TRBV1-TRBV30 forward primers with a C-beta reverse primer. MiXCR, run by TCRdb on the multiplex PCR reads, gives a single entry per CDR3 protein. This table holds almost 200,000 distinct CDR3 sequences, almost 65% found once. The researchers obtained blood RNA from unsorted whole blood and also extracted germline DNA. The sample taken for sequencing was peripheral blood. The receptors shown here come from a woman in her sixties with primary liver carcinoma and hepatitis B virus infection.

In this sample, this clonotype turned up many times. The chain recombines TRBV12-3 or TRBV12-4 with TRBJ2-1; no clear D gene. This CDR3 has 10 residues. V was trimmed by 5 bases and J by 8 bases, leaving 4 bases between them. The CDR3 here is CASSPHEQFF. In nucleotides, the CDR3 is TGTGCCAGCAGTCCCCATGAGCAGTTCTTC.

V usage is TRBV11-2 and J usage is TRBJ2-3, with a weak D call TRBD2 (6 bases). Germline V gene sequence: CDR1 SGHAT, CDR2 FQNNGV. CDR3 size: 18 residues. V gave up 3 bases and J gave up 3 bases, with 22 bases separating them. CDR3 residues: CASSFGSWVAEITDTQYF. The CDR3, as DNA: TGTGCCAGCAGCTTTGGGTCGTGGGTAGCGGAGATAACAGATACGCAGTATTTT. The complete variable domain, with remaining parts taken from reference TRBV11-2 and TRBJ2-3, reads EAGVAQSPRYKIIEKRQSVAFWCNPISGHATLYWYQQILGQGPKLLIQFQNNGVVDDSQLPKDRFSAERLKGVDSTLKIQPAKLEDSAVYLCASSFGSWVAEITDTQYFGPGTRLTVL.

In DNA form, the CDR3 reads TGTGCCAGCAGCTTAAAAAGAAATATAGAGACCTGGTACTTC. Encoded protein: CASSLKRNIETWYF. The V call is TRBV11-2, the J call TRBJ2-5; no reliable D call. Per germline, CDR1 SGHAT and CDR2 FQNNGV. There are 14 residues in the CDR3. Trimming removed 2 bases at V and 13 bases at J, with 20 bases between. Full variable domain (outside the CDR3, taken from reference TRBV11-2 and TRBJ2-5): EAGVAQSPRYKIIEKRQSVAFWCNPISGHATLYWYQQILGQGPKLLIQFQNNGVVDDSQLPKDRFSAERLKGVDSTLKIQPAKLEDSAVYLCASSLKRNIETWYFGPGTRLLVL.

To note about this clonotype: A much more abundant neighbour one base away suggests this may be a read error. The chain carries TRBV10-3 and TRBJ2-1; D remains ambiguous. Per germline, CDR1 ENHRY and CDR2 SYGVKD. The CDR3 contains 12 residues. CDR3 protein: CAIGELENEQFF. The CDR3 coding sequence is TGTGCCATCGGTGAATTAGAGAATGAGCAGTTCTTC.

This chain connects TRBV6-1 to TRBJ2-1; D is possibly TRBD1 or TRBD2 (7 bases each). CDR3 length equals 14 residues. V dropped 6 bases and J dropped 12 bases, with 21 bases sitting between them. Germline CDR1 is MNHNS and CDR2 is SASEGT. CDR3 region: CASRGGGLGRTQFF. In nucleotides, the CDR3 is TGTGCCAGCAGGGGAGGGGGCCTAGGGCGAACGCAGTTCTTC.

As for this clonotype: An end of the junction does not agree with germline; a read error may underlie this. The chain couples TRBV4-2 to TRBJ2-3; D unclear. Looked up from germline, CDR1 is LGHNA and CDR2 is YNFKEQ. The CDR3 has 14 residues. The CDR3 loop reads CASSQVGGTDTRYF. Written as DNA, the CDR3 is TGTGCCAGCAGCCAAGTCGGCGGTACAGATACGCGGTATTTT.

About this clonotype: Compared with germline, one end of the junction differs, possibly owing to a read error. This chain connects TRBV11-3 to TRBJ2-3; D possibly corresponds to TRBD1 (5 bases). This CDR3 comprises 16 residues. The germline V gene has CDR1 SGHNT and CDR2 YENEEA. CDR3 coding DNA: TGTGTCAGCAGCTTAGATTCAGGGTCTGCGACAGATGCGCAGTATTTT. Translated: CVSSLDSGSATDAQYF.

The genes are TRBV5-1 and TRBJ2-1; TRBD1 is a possible D gene (6 bases). This CDR3 region has 15 residues. In germline, CDR1 is SGHRS, CDR2 YFSETQ. Trimming pared 3 bases from V and 7 bases from J, leaving 17 bases between. CDR3 bases: TGCGCCAGCAGCTCGCCCCAACAGGGTTCGAATGAGCAGTTCTTC. It translates to CASSSPQQGSNEQFF.

Comment on this clonotype: The junction shows a germline mismatch at one end, possibly a read error. This chain joins TRBV5-5 and TRBJ2-5, with a weak D call TRBD1 (6 bases). Looked up from germline, CDR1 is SGHKS and CDR2 is YYEKEE (reference sequence). CDR3 length: 16 residues. This CDR3 is CGSSPRGTWPEETQYF. The DNA for the CDR3 is TGTGGCAGCAGCCCACGAGGGACATGGCCAGAAGAGACCCAGTACTTC.

Only a few counts were recorded for this clonotype. The chain couples TRBV5-1 to TRBJ1-1, with D unclear. The CDR3 loop spans 13 amino acids. Germline lookup yields CDR1 SGHRS and CDR2 YFSETQ. Trimming left V 4 bases short and J 3 bases short, with 10 bases between. The CDR3 sequence is CASSKDPHTEAFF. DNA of the CDR3: TGCGCCAGCAGCAAGGACCCCCACACTGAAGCTTTCTTT. Looking up the rest from reference TRBV5-1 and TRBJ1-1 gives the full variable domain: KAGVTQTPRYLIKTRGQQVTLSCSPISGHRSVSWYQQTPGQGLQFLFEYFSETQRNKGNFPGRFSGRQFSNSRSEMNVSTLELGDSALYLCASSKDPHTEAFFGQGTRLTVV.

Of note for this clonotype: A much larger clone is a single base away; this may be a read error. The conserved final phenylalanine or tryptophan is absent from the CDR3, which likely points to a read error. This chain joins TRBV6-5 and TRBJ2-1; perhaps TRBD1 as D (6 bases). V lost 5 bases to trimming and J lost 9 bases, with 17 bases between them. The CDR3 runs to 14 residues. CDR1 and CDR2 (germline): MNHEY, SVGAGI. In DNA, the CDR3 is TGTGCCAGCAGTGATACCGGGACATCAAGTGAGCAGTTCTTA. Translating gives CASSDTGTSSEQFL.

On this clonotype: In this CDR3 the conserved last residue, phenylalanine or tryptophan, is missing, so a read error is likely. The rearrangement links TRBV11-1 to TRBJ2-1, with 9 bases matching TRBD2. Trimming at V came to 1 base and at J to 8 bases, leaving 15 bases not matched to a gene. The CDR3 extends over 18 amino acids. CDR1 and CDR2 (germline): SGHAT, FQDESV (reference sequence). CDR3 coding DNA: TGTGCCAGCAGCTTAGTCCCGACCGGACTAGCGCGAGTGGATGAGCAGTTCCTC. Translating gives CASSLVPTGLARVDEQFL.

This chain joins TRBV11-2 and TRBJ2-1; TRBD2 matches at 11 bases. Looked up from germline, CDR1 is SGHAT and CDR2 is FQNNGV. J lost 8 bases, V lost 6 bases, and 9 bases had no gene match. CDR3 length: 15 amino acids. The CDR3 DNA is TGTGCCAGCAGTTCACTAGCGGGAGTTCGCGATGAGCAGTTCTTC. It codes for CASSSLAGVRDEQFF.

Notes on this clonotype: A much larger clone is a single base away; this may be a read error. This likely comes from a read error, as the CDR3 has no conserved phenylalanine or tryptophan at its end. The genes are TRBV7-2 and TRBJ2-3; the D is unclear. The CDR3 is 13 residues long. With 1 base removed from V and 4 bases from J, the gap between germline ends came to 6 bases. Germline assignment: CDR1 SGHTA and CDR2 FQGNSA. This CDR3 reads CASSLVASDTQYS. DNA of the CDR3: TGTGCCAGCAGCTTAGTTGCGTCAGATACGCAGTATTCT.

Worth noting for this clonotype: This likely comes from a read error, as the CDR3 has no conserved phenylalanine or tryptophan at its end. V is TRBV12-3 or TRBV12-4 and J is TRBJ2-7; D is possibly TRBD2 (5 bases). CDR3 length: 13 residues. The CDR3 DNA reads TGTGCCAGTAGTTTAGGAGGCTCCTACGAGCAGTACTCC. Translating it yields CASSLGGSYEQYS.

The chain uses TRBV5-6 and TRBJ2-3; TRBD2 aligns across 10 bases. The CDR3 sequence is 16 residues long. In germline, CDR1 is SGHDT, CDR2 YYEEEE. Trimming at V came to 4 bases and at J to 1 base, leaving 6 bases not matched to a gene. CDR3 DNA: TGTGCCAGCAGCCTGAGGACTAGCGGCCGCACAGATACGCAGTATTTT. The encoded protein is CASSLRTSGRTDTQYF. The full variable domain, completed using reference TRBV5-6 and TRBJ2-3, is DAGVTQSPTHLIKTRGQQVTLRCSPKSGHDTVSWYQQALGQGPQFIFQYYEEEERQRGNFPDRFSGHQFPNYSSELNVNALLLGDSALYLCASSLRTSGRTDTQYFGPGTRLTVL.

For this clonotype: A much larger clone sits a single nucleotide away, making a read error possible. The chain has TRBV4-1 and TRBJ2-3, with 14 nucleotides matching TRBD2. The CDR3 consists of 22 residues. J gave up 1 base and V 7 bases, and 22 bases lay outside the gene matches. Germline CDR1 reads MGHRA; CDR2 reads YSYEKL. CDR3 DNA: TGCGCCAGCAACTCCCACCGACCCGGGACTAGCGGGAGTTTTGGTGGCACAGATACGCAGTATTTT. This translates into CASNSHRPGTSGSFGGTDTQYF.

This chain links TRBV6-1 with TRBJ2-1; 12 nucleotides agree with TRBD2. Germline V gives CDR1 MNHNS, CDR2 SASEGT. This CDR3 contains 13 residues. V lost 5 bases, J lost 9 bases, and 2 bases stayed unmatched. The CDR3 protein is CASSTSGGSEQFF. CDR3 sequence (DNA): TGTGCCAGCAGTACTAGCGGGGGGTCTGAGCAGTTCTTC.

The chain employs TRBV30 and TRBJ2-5; TRBD2 matches at 12 bases. The CDR3 has 14 amino acids. The germline CDR1 and CDR2 sequences are GTSNPN and SVGIG (reference sequence). V lost 6 bases to trimming and J lost 7 bases; unmatched junction nucleotides: 9. CDR3 region: CACAKLAGGATQYF. The CDR3 nucleotides read TGTGCCTGCGCCAAACTAGCGGGAGGCGCGACCCAGTACTTC.

V is TRBV28 and J is TRBJ2-3, with D possibly being TRBD1 (6 bases). The CDR3 runs 13 residues. V was shortened by 5 bases and J by 13 bases, with 19 bases between the two germline ends. Germline CDR1 MDHEN, CDR2 SYDVKM. The CDR3 bases are TGTGCCAGCAGTACCCTCAAGGGACATAAGGAGTATTTT. Its translation is CASSTLKGHKEYF.

The chain is built from TRBV12-3 or TRBV12-4 and TRBJ2-1; 9 bases map to TRBD2. This CDR3 region has 18 residues. Germline trimming cut 5 bases from V and 5 bases from J; bases unmatched to any gene: 16. The CDR3 DNA sequence: TGTGCCAGCAGTCCCACTCCCCTCTCCGCGGGAGGGGACAATGAGCAGTTCTTC. Its translation: CASSPTPLSAGGDNEQFF.

For this clonotype: One end of the junction does not line up with germline, which may come from a read error. The chain combines TRBV5-1 with TRBJ2-7; the match to TRBD1 covers 9 bases. This CDR3 is 16 amino acids long. Looked up from germline, CDR1 is SGHRS and CDR2 is YFSETQ. CDR3 protein: CASILDGQGLAYEHYF. As DNA, the CDR3 is TGCGCCAGCATCTTGGATGGACAGGGGTTGGCCTACGAGCATTACTTC.

Only one count was recorded for this clonotype. Being one base from a much bigger clone, this may be a read error. The chain links TRBV12-3 or TRBV12-4 to TRBJ2-6; D may be TRBD1 (6 bases). The CDR3 covers 19 residues. V was shortened by 3 bases and J by 0 bases, with 18 bases between the two germline ends. CDR3 in amino acids: CASSFQGLLSCSGANVLTF. CDR3 sequence (DNA): TGTGCCAGCAGTTTTCAGGGGCTCTTAAGCTGCTCTGGGGCCAACGTCCTGACTTTC.

With respect to this clonotype: At one boundary the junction diverges from the germline segment, which might be a read error. V usage is TRBV11-1 and J usage is TRBJ2-7, with 10 bases matching TRBD1. The CDR3 has 15 amino acids. Germline loops: CDR1 SGHAT, CDR2 FQDESV (reference sequence). CDR3 region: CAGSPRQGATYEQYF. DNA of the CDR3: TGTGCCGGCAGCCCACGACAGGGGGCCACCTATGAGCAGTACTTC.

The chain has TRBV28 and TRBJ2-3, with a tentative D call TRBD1 (6 bases). Germline V CDR1 and CDR2: MDHEN, SYDVKM. V lost 6 bases to trimming and J lost 1 base, with 17 bases between them. The CDR3 has 16 amino acids. In DNA, the CDR3 is TGTGCCAGCAGCTCCCGAGGGGGAGCCGGCACAGATACGCAGTATTTT. Translated, it gives CASSSRGGAGTDTQYF.

As concerns this clonotype: Sequence at one end of the junction differs from germline and may be a read error. The chain recombines TRBV10-2 with TRBJ1-6; TRBD1 agrees at 7 bases. The CDR3 is 12 residues long. From germline, CDR1 is WSHSY and CDR2 SAAADI. The chain's CDR3 is CTSRDSNSPLHF. In nucleotides, the CDR3 is TGCACCAGCAGGGACAGTAATTCACCCCTCCACTTT.

Points on this clonotype: The junction departs from the called germline gene at one end, perhaps through a read error. The chain links TRBV11-2 to TRBJ2-1; the D gene could be TRBD1 or TRBD2 (5 bases each). The CDR3 runs 15 residues. Germline V gene data show CDR1 as SGHAT and CDR2 as FQNNGV. CDR3 residues: CASTLEGSLLNEQFF. CDR3 sequence (DNA): TGTGCCAGCACTTTAGAGGGGAGTCTCCTCAATGAACAGTTCTTC.

This clonotype occurred many times. The chain combines TRBV28 with TRBJ2-1; tentatively, D is TRBD2 (6 bases). CDR1 and CDR2 (germline): MDHEN, SYDVKM. V was trimmed by 7 bases and J by 6 bases, leaving 19 bases between them. This CDR3 has 15 amino acids. CDR3 bases: TGTGCCAGCAACGACGCCGGGAGCCTTCGCAATGAGCAGTTCTTC. The encoded protein is CASNDAGSLRNEQFF.

This chain joins TRBV5-1 and TRBJ1-5; no clear D. V was pared by 1 base and J by 0 bases, with 14 bases between. Germline V gene sequence: CDR1 SGHRS, CDR2 YFSETQ. The CDR3 runs to 17 residues. Here the CDR3 DNA reads TGCGCCAGCAGCTTGTCAGTAAGCGGCAATAGCAATCAGCCCCAGCATTTT. Its translation is CASSLSVSGNSNQPQHF.